This T cell receptor beta chain was recovered during a study of blood T cell repertoires in COVID-19. Repertoires were generated with immunoSEQ multiplex PCR, while TCRdb's copy carries only in-frame clones and drops some. Of approximately 390,000 clones listed, around nine tenths are singletons. The study counted Cohort 3 donors as recovered given two negative PCRs, clearance, or symptom resolution. The CDR3 has 16 residues. Germline-derived CDR1 and CDR2 are LNHNV and YYDKDF (reference sequence). After removal of 3 bases from V and 5 bases from J, the junction contained 12 bases not matched to a gene.

The sequence was obtained from a woman between 50 and 59 years old who had recovered from COVID-19. The chain has TRBV15 and TRBJ2-7; 8 positions match TRBD2. Input material: PBMCs or T cells enriched from blood (not recorded which). The CDR3 DNA follows: TGTGCCACCAGCAGGAATCCGGGACTAGTTCCCGACGAGCAGTACTTC. Its translation is CATSRNPGLVPDEQYF. Full variable domain (outside the CDR3, taken from reference TRBV15 and TRBJ2-7): DAMVIQNPRYQVTQFGKPVTLSCSQTLNHNVMYWYQQKSSQAPKLLFHYYDKDFNNEADTPDNFQSRRPNTSFCFLDIRSPGLGDTAMYLCATSRNPGLVPDEQYFGPGTRLTVT.